A single sample is the source of the 2 T cell receptor beta chains below, sequenced in a study of cytomegalovirus exposure and HLA in healthy donors. PCR involved 60 Vbeta and 13 Jbeta primers. Sequencing was performed with immunoSEQ multiplex PCR; in TCRdb, only in-frame clones are kept and a portion is missing. The data hold more than 150,000 clones, with roughly 80% observed a single time. The sequenced sample was PBMCs. All receptors come from a boy aged 5-17 years in good health and CMV-seronegative.

V is TRBV10-3 and J is TRBJ1-3; unclear D gene. With 8 bases removed from V and 0 bases from J, the gap between germline ends came to 14 bases. This CDR3 has 15 amino acids. Germline V lookup: CDR1 ENHRY, CDR2 SYGVKD. CDR3 DNA sequence: TGTGCCATCCCCCCGGGTCAGAGCTCTGGAAACACCATATATTTT. This sequence encodes CAIPPGQSSGNTIYF.

The rearrangement joins TRBV5-4 to TRBJ1-2; D gene unclear. Trimming took off 0 bases at V and 0 bases at J, with 12 bases between the two ends. The CDR3 runs to 16 residues. The V gene's germline CDR1 is SGHNT and CDR2 YYREEE (reference sequence). The CDR3 sequence is CASSLALAVTNYGYTF. The CDR3 bases are TGTGCCAGCAGCTTGGCCTTGGCAGTAACTAACTATGGCTACACCTTC.